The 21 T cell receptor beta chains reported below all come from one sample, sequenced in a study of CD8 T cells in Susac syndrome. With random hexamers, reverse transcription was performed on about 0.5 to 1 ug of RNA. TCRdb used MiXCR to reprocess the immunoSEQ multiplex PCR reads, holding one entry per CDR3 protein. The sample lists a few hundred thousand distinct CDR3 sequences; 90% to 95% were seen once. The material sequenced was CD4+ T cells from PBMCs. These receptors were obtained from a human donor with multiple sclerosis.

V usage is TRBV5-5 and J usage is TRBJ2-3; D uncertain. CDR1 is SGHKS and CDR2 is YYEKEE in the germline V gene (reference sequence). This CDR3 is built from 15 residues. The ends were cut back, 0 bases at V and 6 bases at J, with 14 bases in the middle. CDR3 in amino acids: CASSLAPWLGDTQYF. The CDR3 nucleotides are TGTGCCAGCAGCTTGGCGCCGTGGCTAGGCGATACGCAGTATTTT.

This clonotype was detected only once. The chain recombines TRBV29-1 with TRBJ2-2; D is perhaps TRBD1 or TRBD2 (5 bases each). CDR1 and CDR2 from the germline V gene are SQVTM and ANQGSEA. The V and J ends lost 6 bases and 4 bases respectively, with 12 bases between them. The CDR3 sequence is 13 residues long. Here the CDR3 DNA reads TGCAGCGTCGCCGGGACCACCACCGGGGAGCTGTTTTTT. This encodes CSVAGTTTGELFF.

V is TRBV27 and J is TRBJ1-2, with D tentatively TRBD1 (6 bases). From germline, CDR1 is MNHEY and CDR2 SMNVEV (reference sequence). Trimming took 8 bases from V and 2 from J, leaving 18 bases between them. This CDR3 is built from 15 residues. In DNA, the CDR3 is TGTGCCAGCTGGGACACCCGATTCACCAACTATGGCTACACCTTC. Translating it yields CASWDTRFTNYGYTF.

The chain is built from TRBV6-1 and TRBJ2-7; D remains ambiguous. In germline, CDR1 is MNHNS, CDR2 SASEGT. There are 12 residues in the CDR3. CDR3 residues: CASSEGYYEQYV. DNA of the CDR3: TGTGCCAGCAGCGAAGGGTACTACGAGCAGTACGTC.

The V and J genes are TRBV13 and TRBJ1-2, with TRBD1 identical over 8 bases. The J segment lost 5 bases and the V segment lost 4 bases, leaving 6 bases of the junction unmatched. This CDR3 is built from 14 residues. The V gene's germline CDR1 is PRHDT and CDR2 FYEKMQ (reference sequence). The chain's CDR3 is CASSSRTGRYGYTF. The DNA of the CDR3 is TGTGCCAGCAGCTCCCGGACAGGGCGGTATGGCTACACCTTC. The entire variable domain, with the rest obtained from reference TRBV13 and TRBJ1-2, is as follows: AAGVIQSPRHLIKEKRETATLKCYPIPRHDTVYWYQQGPGQDPQFLISFYEKMQSDKGSIPDRFSAQQFSDYHSELNMSSLELGDSALYFCASSSRTGRYGYTFGSGTRLTVV.

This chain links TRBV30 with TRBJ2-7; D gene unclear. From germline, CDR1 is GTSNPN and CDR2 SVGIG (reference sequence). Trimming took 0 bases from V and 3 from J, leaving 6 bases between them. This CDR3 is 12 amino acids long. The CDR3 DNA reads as TGTGCCTGGAGTGTACGCAGCTACGAGCAGTACTTC. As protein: CAWSVRSYEQYF.

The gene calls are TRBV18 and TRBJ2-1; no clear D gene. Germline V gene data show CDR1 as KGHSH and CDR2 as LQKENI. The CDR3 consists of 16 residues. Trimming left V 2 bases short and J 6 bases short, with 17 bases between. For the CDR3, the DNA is TGTGCCAGCTCACCATGGTCACACATAACGGCCAATGAGCAGTTCTTC. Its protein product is CASSPWSHITANEQFF.

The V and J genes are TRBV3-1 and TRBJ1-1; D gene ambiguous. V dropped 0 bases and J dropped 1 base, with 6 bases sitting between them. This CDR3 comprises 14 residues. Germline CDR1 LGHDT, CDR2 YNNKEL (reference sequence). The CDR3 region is CASSQDKGNTEAFF. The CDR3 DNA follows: TGTGCCAGCAGCCAAGATAAGGGGAACACTGAAGCTTTCTTT.

In DNA form, the CDR3 reads TGTGCCACCAGCCCACAGGGGGAACCCGGGGAGCTGTTTTTT. It yields the protein CATSPQGEPGELFF. The V call is TRBV15, the J call TRBJ2-2, with 8 bases that match TRBD1. Trimming at V came to 5 bases and at J to 6 bases, leaving 5 bases not matched to a gene. Per germline, CDR1 LNHNV and CDR2 YYDKDF (reference sequence). The CDR3 loop spans 14 amino acids.

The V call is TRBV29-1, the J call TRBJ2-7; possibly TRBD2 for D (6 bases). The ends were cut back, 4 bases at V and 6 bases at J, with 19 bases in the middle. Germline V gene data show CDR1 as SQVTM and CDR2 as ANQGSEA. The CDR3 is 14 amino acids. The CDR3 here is CSVGGRETLIEQYF. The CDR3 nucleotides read TGCAGCGTTGGCGGCCGGGAGACCCTCATCGAGCAGTACTTC.

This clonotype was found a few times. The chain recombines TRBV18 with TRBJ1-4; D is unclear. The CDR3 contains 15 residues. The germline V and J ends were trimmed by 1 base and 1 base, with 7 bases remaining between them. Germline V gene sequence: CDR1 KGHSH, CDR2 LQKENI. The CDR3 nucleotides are TGTGCCAGCTCACCACAGGGTTTAACTAATGAAAAACTGTTTTTT. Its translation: CASSPQGLTNEKLFF. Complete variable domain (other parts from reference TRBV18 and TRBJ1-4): NAGVMQNPRHLVRRRGQEARLRCSPMKGHSHVYWYRQLPEEGLKFMVYLQKENIIDESGMPKERFSAEFPKEGPSILRIQQVVRGDSAAYFCASSPQGLTNEKLFFGSGTQLSVL.

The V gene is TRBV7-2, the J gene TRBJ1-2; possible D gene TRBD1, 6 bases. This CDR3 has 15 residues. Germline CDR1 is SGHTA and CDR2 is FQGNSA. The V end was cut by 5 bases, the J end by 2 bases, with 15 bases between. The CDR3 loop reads CASSRRAGANYGYTF. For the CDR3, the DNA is TGTGCCAGCAGCCGGCGGGCGGGGGCCAACTATGGCTACACCTTC.

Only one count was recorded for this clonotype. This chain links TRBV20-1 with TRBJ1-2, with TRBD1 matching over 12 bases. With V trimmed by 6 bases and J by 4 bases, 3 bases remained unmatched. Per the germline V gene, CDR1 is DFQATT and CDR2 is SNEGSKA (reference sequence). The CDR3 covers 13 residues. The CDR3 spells CSAGQGALYGYTF. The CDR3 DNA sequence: TGCAGTGCGGGACAGGGGGCCCTCTATGGCTACACCTTC.

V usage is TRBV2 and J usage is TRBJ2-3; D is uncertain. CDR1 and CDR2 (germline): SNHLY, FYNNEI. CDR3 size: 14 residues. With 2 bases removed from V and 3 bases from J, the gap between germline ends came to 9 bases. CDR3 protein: CASSELLGTDTQYF. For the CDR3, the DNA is TGTGCCAGCAGTGAATTACTGGGAACAGATACGCAGTATTTT. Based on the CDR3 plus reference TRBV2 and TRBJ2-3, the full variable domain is EPEVTQTPSHQVTQMGQEVILRCVPISNHLYFYWYRQILGQKVEFLVSFYNNEISEKSEIFDDQFSVERPDGSNFTLKIRSTKLEDSAMYFCASSELLGTDTQYFGPGTRLTVL.

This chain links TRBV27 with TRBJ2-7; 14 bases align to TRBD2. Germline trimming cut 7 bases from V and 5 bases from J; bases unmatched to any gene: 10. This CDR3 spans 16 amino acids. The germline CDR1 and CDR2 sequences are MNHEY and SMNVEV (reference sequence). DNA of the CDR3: TGTGCCAGCACCGCTCTGGGACTAGCGGGAGAACACGAGCAGTACGTC. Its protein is CASTALGLAGEHEQYV.

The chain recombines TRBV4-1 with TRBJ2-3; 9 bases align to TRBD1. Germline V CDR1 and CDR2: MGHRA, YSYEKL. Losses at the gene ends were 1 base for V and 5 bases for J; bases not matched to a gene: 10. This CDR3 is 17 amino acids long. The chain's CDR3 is CASSQGPDRGSKDTQYF. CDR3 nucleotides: TGCGCCAGCAGCCAAGGCCCGGACAGGGGCTCCAAAGATACGCAGTATTTT.

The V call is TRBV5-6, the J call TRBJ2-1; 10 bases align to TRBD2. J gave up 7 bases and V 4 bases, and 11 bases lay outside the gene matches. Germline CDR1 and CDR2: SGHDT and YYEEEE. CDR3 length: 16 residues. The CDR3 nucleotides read TGTGCCAGCAGCCTCTTAGCGGGAGGCATTGGGAATGAGCAGTTCTTC. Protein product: CASSLLAGGIGNEQFF.

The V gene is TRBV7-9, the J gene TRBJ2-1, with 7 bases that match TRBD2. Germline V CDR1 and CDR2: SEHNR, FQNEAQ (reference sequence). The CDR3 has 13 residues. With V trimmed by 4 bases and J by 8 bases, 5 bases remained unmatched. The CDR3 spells CASSWEGSHEQFF. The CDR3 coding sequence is TGTGCCAGCAGCTGGGAGGGGTCCCATGAGCAGTTCTTC.

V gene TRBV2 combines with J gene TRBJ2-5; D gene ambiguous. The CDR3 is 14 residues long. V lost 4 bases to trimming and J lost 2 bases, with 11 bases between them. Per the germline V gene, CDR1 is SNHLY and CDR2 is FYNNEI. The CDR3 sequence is CASSVYAVQETQYF. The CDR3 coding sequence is TGTGCCAGCAGTGTGTACGCGGTACAAGAGACCCAGTACTTC.

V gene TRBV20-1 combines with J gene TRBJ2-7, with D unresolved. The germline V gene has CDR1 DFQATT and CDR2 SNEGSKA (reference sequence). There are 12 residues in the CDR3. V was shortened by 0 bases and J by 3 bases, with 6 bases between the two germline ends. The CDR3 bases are TGCAGTGCTAGAGAGGACGGCTACGAGCAGTACTTC. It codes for CSAREDGYEQYF.

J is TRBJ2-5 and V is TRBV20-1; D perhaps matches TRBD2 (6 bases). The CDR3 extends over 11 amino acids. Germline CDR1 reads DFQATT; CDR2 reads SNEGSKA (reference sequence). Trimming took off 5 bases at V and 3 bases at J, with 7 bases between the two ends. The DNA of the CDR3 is TGCAGTGCTTTAGCGGAAGAGACCCAGTACTTC. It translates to CSALAEETQYF.